This T cell receptor (beta chain) comes out of a study of T cell responses to AZD1222 COVID-19 vaccine. Study details: Whether given at about 4 or about 12 weeks, second doses were pooled. Study-wide findings and caveats: At study baseline, merely five or six AZD1222 recipients were seropositive. Donors in the cohort were predominantly white British and more often female, and clonal diversity was possibly underestimated. Dominant CD4 TCR responses targeted spike regions 160-218 and 743-854.

Produced via immunoSEQ multiplex PCR; TCRdb's table is partial and in-frame only. This sample has roughly 120,000 clones, with roughly nine tenths found just once. Notes on this clone: Its antigen is as yet unknown.

The CDR3 covers 14 residues. Trimming removed 0 bases at V and 1 base at J, with 7 bases between. Germline lookup yields CDR1 MNHEY and CDR2 SMNVEV (reference sequence). This clonotype was obtained from an adult in good health. This material consisted of peripheral blood, taken on day 0 of AZD1222 vaccination. V usage is TRBV27 and J usage is TRBJ2-7; D is unresolved. CDR3: CASSLSADSYEQYF. CDR3 coding DNA: TGTGCCAGCAGTTTATCGGCGGATTCCTACGAGCAGTACTTC.